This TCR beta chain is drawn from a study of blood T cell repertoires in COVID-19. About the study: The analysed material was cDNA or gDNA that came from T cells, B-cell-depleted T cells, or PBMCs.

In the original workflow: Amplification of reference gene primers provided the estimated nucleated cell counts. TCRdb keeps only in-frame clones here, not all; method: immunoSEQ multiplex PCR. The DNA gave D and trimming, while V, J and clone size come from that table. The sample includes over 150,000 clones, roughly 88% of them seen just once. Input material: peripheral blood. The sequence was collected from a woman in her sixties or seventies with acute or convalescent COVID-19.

In DNA form, the CDR3 reads TGCAGCGTTGAGAAGTTTGGGAAGCGGGGGGGCTGGGAGACCCAGTACTTC. Its translation is CSVEKFGKRGGWETQYF. The chain is built from TRBV29-1 and TRBJ2-5; 10 bases fit TRBD2. The CDR3 is made up of 17 amino acids. The V gene end was trimmed by 3 bases and the J gene end by 5 bases; junction bases not matched to a gene: 15. Germline CDR1 reads SQVTM; CDR2 reads ANQGSEA.